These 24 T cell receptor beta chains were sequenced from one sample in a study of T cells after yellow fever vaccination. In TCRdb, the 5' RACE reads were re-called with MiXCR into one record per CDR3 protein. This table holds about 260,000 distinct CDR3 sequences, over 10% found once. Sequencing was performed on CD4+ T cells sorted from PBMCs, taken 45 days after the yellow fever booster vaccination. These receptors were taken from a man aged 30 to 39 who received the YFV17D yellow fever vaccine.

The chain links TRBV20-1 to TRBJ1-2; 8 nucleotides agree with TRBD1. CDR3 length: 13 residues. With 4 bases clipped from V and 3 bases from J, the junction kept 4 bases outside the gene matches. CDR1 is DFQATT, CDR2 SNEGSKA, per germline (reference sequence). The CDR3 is CSATPGQDYGYTF. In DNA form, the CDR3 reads TGCAGTGCTACCCCGGGACAGGACTATGGCTACACCTTC.

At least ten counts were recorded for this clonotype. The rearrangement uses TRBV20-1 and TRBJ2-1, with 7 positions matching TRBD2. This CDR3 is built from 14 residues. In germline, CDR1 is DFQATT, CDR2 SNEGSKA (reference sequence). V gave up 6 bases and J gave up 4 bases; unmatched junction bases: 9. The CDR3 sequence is CSARGDSLYNEQFF. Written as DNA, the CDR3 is TGCAGTGCCCGGGGGGACTCACTTTACAATGAGCAGTTCTTC.

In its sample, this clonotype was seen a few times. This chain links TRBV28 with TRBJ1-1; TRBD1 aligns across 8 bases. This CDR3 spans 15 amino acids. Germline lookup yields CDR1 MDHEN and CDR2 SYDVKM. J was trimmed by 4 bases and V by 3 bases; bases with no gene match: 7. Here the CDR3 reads CASSFGQGAGTEAFF. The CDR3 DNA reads TGTGCCAGCAGTTTCGGCCAGGGGGCGGGCACTGAAGCTTTCTTT.

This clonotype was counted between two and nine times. The CDR3 DNA sequence: TGTGCCAGCAGCCCTTCACAGGGGATAGCCAAAAACATTCAGTACTTC. Amino acids: CASSPSQGIAKNIQYF. The V gene is TRBV21-1, the J gene TRBJ2-4; TRBD1 is the table's D call and was not checked against the DNA. TRBV21-1 is described as a pseudogene. The CDR3 consists of 16 residues.

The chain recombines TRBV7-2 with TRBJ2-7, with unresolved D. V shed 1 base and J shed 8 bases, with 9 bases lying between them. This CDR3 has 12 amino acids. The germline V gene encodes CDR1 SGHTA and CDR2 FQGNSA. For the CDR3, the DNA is TGTGCCAGCAGCTTAGGTTCATCCCAGCAGTACTTC. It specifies CASSLGSSQQYF. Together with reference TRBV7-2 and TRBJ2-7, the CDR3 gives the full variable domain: GAGVSQSPSNKVTEKGKDVELRCDPISGHTALYWYRQSLGQGLEFLIYFQGNSAPDKSGLPSDRFSAERTGGSVSTLTIQRTQQEDSAVYLCASSLGSSQQYFGPGTRLTVT.

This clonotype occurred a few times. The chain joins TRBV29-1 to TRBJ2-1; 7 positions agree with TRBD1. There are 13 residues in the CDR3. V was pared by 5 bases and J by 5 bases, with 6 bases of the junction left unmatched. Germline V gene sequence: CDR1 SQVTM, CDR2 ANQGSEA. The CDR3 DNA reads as TGCAGCGTTCCGACAGGGACGCACAATGAGCAGTTCTTC. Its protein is CSVPTGTHNEQFF.

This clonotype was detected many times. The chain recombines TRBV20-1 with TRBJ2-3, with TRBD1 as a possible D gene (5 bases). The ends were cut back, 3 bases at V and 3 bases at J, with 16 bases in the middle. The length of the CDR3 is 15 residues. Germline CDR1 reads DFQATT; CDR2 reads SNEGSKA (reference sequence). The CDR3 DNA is TGCAGTGCTAGGCAGACAGTCCCCGGGACAGATACGCAGTATTTT. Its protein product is CSARQTVPGTDTQYF.

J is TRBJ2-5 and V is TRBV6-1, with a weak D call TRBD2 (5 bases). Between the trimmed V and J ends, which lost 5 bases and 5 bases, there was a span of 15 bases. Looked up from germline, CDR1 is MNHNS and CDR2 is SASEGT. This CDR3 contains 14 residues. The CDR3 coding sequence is TGTGCCAGCAGTCCTCGGACTCTGGGCGAGACCCAGTACTTC. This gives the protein CASSPRTLGETQYF.

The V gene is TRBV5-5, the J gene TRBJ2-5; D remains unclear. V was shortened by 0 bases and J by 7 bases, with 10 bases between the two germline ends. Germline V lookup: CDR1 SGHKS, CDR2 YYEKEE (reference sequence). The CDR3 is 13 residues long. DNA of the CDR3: TGTGCCAGCAGCTTGGACCTGAAACGGACCCAGTACTTC. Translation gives CASSLDLKRTQYF.

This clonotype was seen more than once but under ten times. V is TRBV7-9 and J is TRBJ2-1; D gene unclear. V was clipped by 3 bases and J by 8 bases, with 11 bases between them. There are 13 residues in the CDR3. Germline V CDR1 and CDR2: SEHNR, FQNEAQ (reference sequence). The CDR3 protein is CASSLGSFDEQFF. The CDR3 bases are TGTGCCAGCAGCTTGGGTAGCTTCGATGAGCAGTTCTTC.

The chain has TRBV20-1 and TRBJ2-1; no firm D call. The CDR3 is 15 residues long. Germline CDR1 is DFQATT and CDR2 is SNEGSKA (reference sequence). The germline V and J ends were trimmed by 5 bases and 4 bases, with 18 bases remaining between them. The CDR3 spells CSAPLPRLSYNEQFF. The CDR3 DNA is TGCAGTGCTCCCTTACCGAGACTCTCTTACAATGAGCAGTTCTTC.

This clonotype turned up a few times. The chain's CDR3 is CSAYSGSSLDTDTQYF. CDR3 nucleotide sequence: TGCAGTGCTTATAGCGGGAGTTCGTTGGACACAGATACGCAGTATTTT. V usage is TRBV20-1 and J usage is TRBJ2-3, with 9 bases matching TRBD2. Germline CDR1 is DFQATT and CDR2 is SNEGSKA (reference sequence). Trimming removed 5 bases from V and 2 bases from J; junction bases left unmatched: 11. This CDR3 region has 16 residues.

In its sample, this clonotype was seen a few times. DNA for the CDR3: TGTGCCAGCAGTTCACCGCCCGGGCGGGCTGAAGCTTTCTTT. Translating it yields CASSSPPGRAEAFF. The chain carries TRBV6-5 and TRBJ1-1; D not resolved. V was cut by 4 bases and J by 6 bases, with 15 bases left in between. Germline V gene sequence: CDR1 MNHEY, CDR2 SVGAGI. The CDR3 is 14 amino acids.

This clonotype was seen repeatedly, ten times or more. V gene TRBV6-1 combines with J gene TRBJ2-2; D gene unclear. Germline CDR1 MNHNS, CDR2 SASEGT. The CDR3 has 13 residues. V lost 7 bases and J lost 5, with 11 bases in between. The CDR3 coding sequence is TGTGCCAGCAATACGAGAGGTACCGGGGAGCTGTTTTTT. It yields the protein CASNTRGTGELFF.

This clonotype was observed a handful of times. CDR3 amino acids: CASSFSGANTEAFF. The CDR3 nucleotides read TGTGCCAGCAGTTTTTCGGGGGCGAACACTGAAGCTTTCTTT. The V gene is TRBV12-3 or TRBV12-4, the J gene TRBJ1-1; D possibly corresponds to TRBD1 (6 bases). Between the trimmed V and J ends, which lost 3 bases and 1 base, there was a span of 9 bases. The CDR3 consists of 14 residues.

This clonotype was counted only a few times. The CDR3 region has the DNA TGCGCCAGCAGCTTGGACGGGTCACCCCTCCACTTT. Amino acid sequence: CASSLDGSPLHF. This chain connects TRBV5-1 to TRBJ1-6; no clear D. Germline CDR1 reads SGHRS; CDR2 reads YFSETQ. The CDR3 is made up of 12 amino acids. Trimming took 0 bases from V and 10 from J, leaving 5 bases between them.

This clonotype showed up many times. CDR3 DNA: TGTGCCAGCAGGCCGACTAGCGGGGTTGGGAATGAGCAGTTCTTC. As protein: CASRPTSGVGNEQFF. This chain links TRBV12-3 or TRBV12-4 with TRBJ2-1, with 11 bases lining up with TRBD2. The ends lost 6 bases at V and 7 bases at J; junction bases unmatched: 8. This CDR3 has 15 amino acids.

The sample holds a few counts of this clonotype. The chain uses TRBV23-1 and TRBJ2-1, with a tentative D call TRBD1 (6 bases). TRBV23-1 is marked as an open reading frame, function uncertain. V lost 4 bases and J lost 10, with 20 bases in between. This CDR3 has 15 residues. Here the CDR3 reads CASSPKTGTSYEQFF. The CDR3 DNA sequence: TGCGCCAGCAGTCCAAAAACCGGGACATCGTACGAGCAGTTCTTC.

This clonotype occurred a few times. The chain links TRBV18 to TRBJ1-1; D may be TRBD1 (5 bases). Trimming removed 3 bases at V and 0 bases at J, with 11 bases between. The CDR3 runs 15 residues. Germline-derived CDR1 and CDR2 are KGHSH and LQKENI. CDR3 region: CASSPEGFLNTEAFF. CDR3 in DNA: TGTGCCAGCTCACCGGAGGGGTTCTTGAACACTGAAGCTTTCTTT.

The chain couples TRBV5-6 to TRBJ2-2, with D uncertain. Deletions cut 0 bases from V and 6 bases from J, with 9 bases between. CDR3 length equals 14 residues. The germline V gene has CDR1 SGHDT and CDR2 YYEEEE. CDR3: CASSLGSTPGELFF. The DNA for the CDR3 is TGTGCCAGCAGCTTGGGTTCGACCCCCGGGGAGCTGTTTTTT.

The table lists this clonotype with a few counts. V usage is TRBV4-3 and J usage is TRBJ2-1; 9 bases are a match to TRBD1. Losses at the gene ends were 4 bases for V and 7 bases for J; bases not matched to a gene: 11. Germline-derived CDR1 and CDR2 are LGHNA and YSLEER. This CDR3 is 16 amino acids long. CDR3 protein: CASSPTPRQGVNEQFF. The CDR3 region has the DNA TGCGCCAGCAGCCCAACACCCCGACAGGGGGTGAATGAGCAGTTCTTC.

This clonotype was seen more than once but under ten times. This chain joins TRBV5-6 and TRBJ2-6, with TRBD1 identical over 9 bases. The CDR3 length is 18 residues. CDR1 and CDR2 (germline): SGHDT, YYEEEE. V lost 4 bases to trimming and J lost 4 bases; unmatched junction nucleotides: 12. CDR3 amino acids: CASSPPPNRGPGANVLTF. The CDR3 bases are TGTGCCAGCAGCCCACCCCCAAACAGGGGGCCGGGGGCCAACGTCCTGACTTTC.

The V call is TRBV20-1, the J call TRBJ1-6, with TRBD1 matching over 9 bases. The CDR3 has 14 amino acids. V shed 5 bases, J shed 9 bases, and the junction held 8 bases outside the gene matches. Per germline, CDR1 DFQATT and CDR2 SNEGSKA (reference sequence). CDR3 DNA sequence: TGCAGTGCTCCCCGGGACAGGGTCGGTTCACCCCTCCACTTT. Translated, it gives CSAPRDRVGSPLHF.

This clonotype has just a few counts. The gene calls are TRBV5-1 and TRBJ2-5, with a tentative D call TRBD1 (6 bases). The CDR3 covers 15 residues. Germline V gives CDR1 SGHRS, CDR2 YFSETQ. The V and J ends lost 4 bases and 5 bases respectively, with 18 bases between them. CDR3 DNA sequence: TGCGCCAGCAGCGGACTTACAGGGACCGCGGAGACCCAGTACTTC. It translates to CASSGLTGTAETQYF.